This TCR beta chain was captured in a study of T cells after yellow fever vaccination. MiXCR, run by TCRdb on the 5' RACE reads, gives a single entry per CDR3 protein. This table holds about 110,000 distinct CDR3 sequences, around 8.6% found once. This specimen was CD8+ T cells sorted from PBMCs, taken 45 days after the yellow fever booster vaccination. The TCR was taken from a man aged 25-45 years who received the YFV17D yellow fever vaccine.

The CDR3 DNA sequence: TGTGCCAGCAGTTTGCAAGAGGCGCCGTTCTTC. Protein sequence: CASSLQEAPFF. The genes are TRBV6-6 and TRBJ2-1; D unclear. The CDR3 is 11 residues long. CDR1 MNHNY and CDR2 SVGAGI come from the germline V gene (reference sequence). V was trimmed by 4 bases and J by 15 bases, leaving 13 bases between them.